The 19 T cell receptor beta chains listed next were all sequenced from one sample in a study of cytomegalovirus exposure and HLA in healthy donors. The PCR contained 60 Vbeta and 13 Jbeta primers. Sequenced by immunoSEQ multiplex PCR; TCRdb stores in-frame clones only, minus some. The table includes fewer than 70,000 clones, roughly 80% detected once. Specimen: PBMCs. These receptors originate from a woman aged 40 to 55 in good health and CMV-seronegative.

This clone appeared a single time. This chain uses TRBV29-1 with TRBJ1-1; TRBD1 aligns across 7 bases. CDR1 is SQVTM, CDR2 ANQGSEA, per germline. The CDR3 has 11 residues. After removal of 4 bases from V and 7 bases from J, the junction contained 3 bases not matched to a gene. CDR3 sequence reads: CSVGGQVEAFF. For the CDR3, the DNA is TGCAGCGTTGGAGGACAGGTTGAAGCTTTCTTT.

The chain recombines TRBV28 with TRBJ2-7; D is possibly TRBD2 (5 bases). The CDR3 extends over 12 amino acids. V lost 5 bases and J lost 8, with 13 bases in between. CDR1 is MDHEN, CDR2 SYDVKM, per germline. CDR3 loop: CASSPDTGKQYF. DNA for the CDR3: TGTGCCAGCAGTCCTGACACGGGGAAGCAGTACTTC.

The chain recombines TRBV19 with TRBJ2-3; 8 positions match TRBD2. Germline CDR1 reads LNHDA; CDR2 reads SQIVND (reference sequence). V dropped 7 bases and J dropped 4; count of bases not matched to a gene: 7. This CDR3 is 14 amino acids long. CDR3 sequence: CASKTGTRSDTQYF. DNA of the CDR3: TGTGCCAGTAAAACCGGGACTAGGTCAGATACGCAGTATTTT.

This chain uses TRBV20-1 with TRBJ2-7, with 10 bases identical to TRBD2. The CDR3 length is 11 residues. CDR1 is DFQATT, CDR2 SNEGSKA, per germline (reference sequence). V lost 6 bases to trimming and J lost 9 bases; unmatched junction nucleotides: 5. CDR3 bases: TGCAGTGCGCAGGGACTAGCGTCGCAGTACTTC. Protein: CSAQGLASQYF.

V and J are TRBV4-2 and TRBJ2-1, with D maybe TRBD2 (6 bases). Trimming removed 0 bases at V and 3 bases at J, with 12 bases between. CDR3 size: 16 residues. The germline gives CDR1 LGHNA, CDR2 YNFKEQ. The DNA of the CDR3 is TGTGCCAGCAGCCAAGATCCGGGAGCGGACTACAATGAGCAGTTCTTC. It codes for CASSQDPGADYNEQFF.

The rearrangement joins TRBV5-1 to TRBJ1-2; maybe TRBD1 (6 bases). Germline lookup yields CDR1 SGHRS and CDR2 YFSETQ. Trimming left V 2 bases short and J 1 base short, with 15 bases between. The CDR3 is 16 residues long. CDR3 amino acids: CASSFPRGANNYGYTF. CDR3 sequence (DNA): TGCGCCAGCAGCTTTCCCAGGGGCGCAAATAACTATGGCTACACCTTC.

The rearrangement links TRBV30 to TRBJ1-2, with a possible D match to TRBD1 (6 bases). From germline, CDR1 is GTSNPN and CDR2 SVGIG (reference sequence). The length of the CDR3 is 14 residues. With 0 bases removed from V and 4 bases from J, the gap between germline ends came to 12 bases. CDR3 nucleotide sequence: TGTGCCTGGAGTGTTGGGGTCAGGGGCTATGGCTACACCTTC. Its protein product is CAWSVGVRGYGYTF. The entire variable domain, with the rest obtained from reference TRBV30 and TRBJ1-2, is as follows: SQTIHQWPATLVQPVGSPLSLECTVEGTSNPNLYWYRQAAGRGLQLLFYSVGIGQISSEVPQNLSASRPQDRQFILSSKKLLLSDSGFYLCAWSVGVRGYGYTFGSGTRLTVV.

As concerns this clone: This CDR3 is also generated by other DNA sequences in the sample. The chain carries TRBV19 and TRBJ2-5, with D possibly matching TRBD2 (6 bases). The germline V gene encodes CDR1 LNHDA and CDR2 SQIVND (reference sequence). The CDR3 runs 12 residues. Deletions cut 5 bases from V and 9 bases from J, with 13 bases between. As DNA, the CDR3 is TGTGCCAGTAGTTGGGGGGATGGAGCCCAGTACTTC. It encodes CASSWGDGAQYF.

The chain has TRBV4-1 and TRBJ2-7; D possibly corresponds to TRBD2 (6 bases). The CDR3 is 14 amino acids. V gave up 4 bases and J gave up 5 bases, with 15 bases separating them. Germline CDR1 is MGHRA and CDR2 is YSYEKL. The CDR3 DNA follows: TGCGCCAGCAGCCGGGGGGTCAGGGAGGACGAGCAGTACTTC. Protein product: CASSRGVREDEQYF.

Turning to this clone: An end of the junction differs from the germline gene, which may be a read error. This chain's CDR3 is CSSSLEGARGNTIYF. The DNA for the CDR3 is TGTTCCAGCAGCTTAGAGGGGGCACGGGGAAACACCATATATTTT. V gene TRBV7-9 combines with J gene TRBJ1-3; 7 bases fit TRBD1. The CDR3 consists of 15 residues. The germline CDR1 and CDR2 sequences are SEHNR and FQNEAQ (reference sequence).

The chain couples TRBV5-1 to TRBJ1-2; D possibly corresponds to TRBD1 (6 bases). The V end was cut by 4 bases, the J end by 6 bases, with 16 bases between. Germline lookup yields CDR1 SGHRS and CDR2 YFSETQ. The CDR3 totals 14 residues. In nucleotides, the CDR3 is TGCGCCAGCAGCATCCTGACAGGCTCGAATGGCTACACCTTC. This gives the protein CASSILTGSNGYTF.

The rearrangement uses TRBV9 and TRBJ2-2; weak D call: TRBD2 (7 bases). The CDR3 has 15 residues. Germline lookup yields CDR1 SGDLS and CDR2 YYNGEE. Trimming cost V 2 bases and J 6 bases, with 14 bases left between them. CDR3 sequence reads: CASSVSPGGAGELFF. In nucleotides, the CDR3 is TGTGCCAGCAGCGTTTCGCCGGGGGGCGCCGGGGAGCTGTTTTTT.

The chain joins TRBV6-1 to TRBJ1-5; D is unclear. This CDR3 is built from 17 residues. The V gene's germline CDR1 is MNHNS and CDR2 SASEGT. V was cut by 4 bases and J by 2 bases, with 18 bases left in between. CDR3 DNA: TGTGCCAGCAGTGGCCGAGGGTCGTCCTCCGGCAATCAGCCCCAGCATTTT. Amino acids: CASSGRGSSSGNQPQHF.

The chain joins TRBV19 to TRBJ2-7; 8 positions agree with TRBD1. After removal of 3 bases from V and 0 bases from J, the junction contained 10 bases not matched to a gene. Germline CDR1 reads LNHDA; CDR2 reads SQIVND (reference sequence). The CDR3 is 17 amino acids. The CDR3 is CASSIGTGGISSYEQYF. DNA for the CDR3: TGTGCCAGTAGTATTGGAACAGGGGGGATTAGCTCCTACGAGCAGTACTTC.

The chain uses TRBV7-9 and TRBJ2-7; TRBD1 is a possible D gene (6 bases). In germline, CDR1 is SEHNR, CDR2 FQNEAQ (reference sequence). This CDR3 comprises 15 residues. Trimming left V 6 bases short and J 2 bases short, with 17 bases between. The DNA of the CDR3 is TGTGCCAGCAGAGCGCAGGGGCAGGCTGCCTACGAGCAGTACTTC. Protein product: CASRAQGQAAYEQYF.

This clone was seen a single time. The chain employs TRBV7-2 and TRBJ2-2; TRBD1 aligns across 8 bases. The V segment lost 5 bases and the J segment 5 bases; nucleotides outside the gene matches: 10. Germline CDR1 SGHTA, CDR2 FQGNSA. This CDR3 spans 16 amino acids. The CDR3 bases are TGTGCCAGCAGCCTGCGACAGGGGATCGGAACCGGGGAGCTGTTTTTT. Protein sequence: CASSLRQGIGTGELFF. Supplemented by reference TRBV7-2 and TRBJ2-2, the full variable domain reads GAGVSQSPSNKVTEKGKDVELRCDPISGHTALYWYRQSLGQGLEFLIYFQGNSAPDKSGLPSDRFSAERTGGSVSTLTIQRTQQEDSAVYLCASSLRQGIGTGELFFGEGSRLTVL.

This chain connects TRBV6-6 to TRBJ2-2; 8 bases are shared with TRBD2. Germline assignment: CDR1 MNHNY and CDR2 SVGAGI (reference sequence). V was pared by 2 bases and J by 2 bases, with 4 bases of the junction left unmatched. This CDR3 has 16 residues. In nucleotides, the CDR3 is TGTGCCAGCAGTTACCCGACTAGCGCAAACACCGGGGAGCTGTTTTTT. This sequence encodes CASSYPTSANTGELFF.

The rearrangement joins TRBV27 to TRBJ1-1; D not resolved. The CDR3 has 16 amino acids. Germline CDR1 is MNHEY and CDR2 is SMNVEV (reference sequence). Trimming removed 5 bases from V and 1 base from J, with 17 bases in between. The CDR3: CASSPISLGTNTEAFF. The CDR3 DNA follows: TGTGCCAGCAGTCCGATCTCCCTGGGCACGAACACTGAAGCTTTCTTT.

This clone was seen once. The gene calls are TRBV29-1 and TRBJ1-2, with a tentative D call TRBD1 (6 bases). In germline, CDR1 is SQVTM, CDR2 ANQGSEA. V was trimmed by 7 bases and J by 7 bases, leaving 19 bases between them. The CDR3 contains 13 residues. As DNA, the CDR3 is TGCAGCGCCGAGCTACAGGGAGGGCTTGGCTACACCTTC. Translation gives CSAELQGGLGYTF.